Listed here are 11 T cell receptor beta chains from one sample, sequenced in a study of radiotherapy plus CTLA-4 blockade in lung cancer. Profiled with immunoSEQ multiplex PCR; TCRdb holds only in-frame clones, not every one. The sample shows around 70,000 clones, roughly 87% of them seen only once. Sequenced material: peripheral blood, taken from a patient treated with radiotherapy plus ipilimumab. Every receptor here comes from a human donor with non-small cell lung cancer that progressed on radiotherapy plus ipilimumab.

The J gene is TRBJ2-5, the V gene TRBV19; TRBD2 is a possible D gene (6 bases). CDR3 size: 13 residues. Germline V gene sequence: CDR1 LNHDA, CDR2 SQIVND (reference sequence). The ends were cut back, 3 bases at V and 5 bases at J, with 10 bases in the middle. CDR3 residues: CASSIRGLETQYF. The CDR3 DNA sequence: TGTGCCAGTAGTATTCGGGGACTGGAGACCCAGTACTTC.

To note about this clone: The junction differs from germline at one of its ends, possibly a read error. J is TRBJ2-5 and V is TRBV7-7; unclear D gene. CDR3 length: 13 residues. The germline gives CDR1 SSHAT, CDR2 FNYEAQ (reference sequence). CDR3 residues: CASSLGQKETQYF. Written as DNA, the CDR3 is TGTGCTAGCAGCTTAGGGCAGAAAGAGACCCAGTACTTC.

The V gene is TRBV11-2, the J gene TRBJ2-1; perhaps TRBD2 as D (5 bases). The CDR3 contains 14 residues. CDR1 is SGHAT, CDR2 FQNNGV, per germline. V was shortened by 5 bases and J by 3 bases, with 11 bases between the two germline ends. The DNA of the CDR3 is TGTGCCAGCAGCCGAACCGGGGTCTACAATGAGCAGTTCTTC. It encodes CASSRTGVYNEQFF. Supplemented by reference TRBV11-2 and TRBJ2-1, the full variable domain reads EAGVAQSPRYKIIEKRQSVAFWCNPISGHATLYWYQQILGQGPKLLIQFQNNGVVDDSQLPKDRFSAERLKGVDSTLKIQPAKLEDSAVYLCASSRTGVYNEQFFGPGTRLTVL.

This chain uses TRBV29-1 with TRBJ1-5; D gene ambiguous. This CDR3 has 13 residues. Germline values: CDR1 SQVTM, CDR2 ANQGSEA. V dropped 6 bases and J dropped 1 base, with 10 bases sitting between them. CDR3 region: CSVGNGSNQPQHF. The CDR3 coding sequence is TGCAGCGTCGGAAACGGAAGCAATCAGCCCCAGCATTTT. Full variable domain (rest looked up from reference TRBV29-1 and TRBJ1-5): SAVISQKPSRDICQRGTSLTIQCQVDSQVTMMFWYRQQPGQSLTLIATANQGSEATYESGFVIDKFPISRPNLTFSTLTVSNMSPEDSSIYLCSVGNGSNQPQHFGDGTRLSIL.

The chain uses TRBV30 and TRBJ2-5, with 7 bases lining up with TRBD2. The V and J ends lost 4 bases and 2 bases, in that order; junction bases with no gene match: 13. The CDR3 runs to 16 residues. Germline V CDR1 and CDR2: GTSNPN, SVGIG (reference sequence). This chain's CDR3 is CAWMGGAGAGQETQYF. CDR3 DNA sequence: TGTGCCTGGATGGGAGGGGCGGGAGCGGGACAAGAGACCCAGTACTTC. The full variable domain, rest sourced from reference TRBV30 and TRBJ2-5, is SQTIHQWPATLVQPVGSPLSLECTVEGTSNPNLYWYRQAAGRGLQLLFYSVGIGQISSEVPQNLSASRPQDRQFILSSKKLLLSDSGFYLCAWMGGAGAGQETQYFGPGTRLLVL.

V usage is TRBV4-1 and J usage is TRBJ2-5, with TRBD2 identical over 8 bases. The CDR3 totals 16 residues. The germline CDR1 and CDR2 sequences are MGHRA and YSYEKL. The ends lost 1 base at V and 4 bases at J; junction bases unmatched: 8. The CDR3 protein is CASSQAGEAGAETQYF. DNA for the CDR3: TGCGCCAGCAGCCAAGCGGGGGAAGCGGGAGCAGAGACCCAGTACTTC.

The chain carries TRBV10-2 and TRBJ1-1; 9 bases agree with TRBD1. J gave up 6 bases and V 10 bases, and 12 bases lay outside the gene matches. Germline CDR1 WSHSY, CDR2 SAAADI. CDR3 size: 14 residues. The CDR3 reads CATDRGYERPEAFF. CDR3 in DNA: TGCGCCACCGACAGGGGGTACGAGCGCCCTGAAGCTTTCTTT.

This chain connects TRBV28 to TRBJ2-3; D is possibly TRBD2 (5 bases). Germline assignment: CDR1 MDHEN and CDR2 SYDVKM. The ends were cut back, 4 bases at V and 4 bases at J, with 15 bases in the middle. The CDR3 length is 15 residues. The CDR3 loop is CASSSSRKRADTQYF. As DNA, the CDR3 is TGTGCCAGCAGTTCTAGCCGTAAGAGGGCAGATACGCAGTATTTT. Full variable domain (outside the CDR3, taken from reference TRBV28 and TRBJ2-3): DVKVTQSSRYLVKRTGEKVFLECVQDMDHENMFWYRQDPGLGLRLIYFSYDVKMKEKGDIPEGYSVSREKKERFSLILESASTNQTSMYLCASSSSRKRADTQYFGPGTRLTVL.

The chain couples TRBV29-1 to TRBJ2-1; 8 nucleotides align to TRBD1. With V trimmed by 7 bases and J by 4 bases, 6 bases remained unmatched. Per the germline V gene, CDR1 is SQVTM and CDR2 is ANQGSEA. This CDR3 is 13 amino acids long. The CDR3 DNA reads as TGCAGCGCATGGACAGGGAGATACAATGAGCAGTTCTTC. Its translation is CSAWTGRYNEQFF.

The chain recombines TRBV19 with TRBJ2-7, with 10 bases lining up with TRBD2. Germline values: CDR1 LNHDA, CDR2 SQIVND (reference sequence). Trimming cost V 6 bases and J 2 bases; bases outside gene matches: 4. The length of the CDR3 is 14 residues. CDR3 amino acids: CASSPSGRAYEQYF. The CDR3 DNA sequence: TGTGCCAGTAGCCCTAGCGGGAGAGCCTACGAGCAGTACTTC.

CDR3 sequence: CASSSQGVSYNEQFF. The CDR3 region has the DNA TGTGCCAGCAGTTCGCAGGGGGTCTCCTACAATGAGCAGTTCTTC. The rearrangement uses TRBV27 and TRBJ2-1, with 7 bases aligning to TRBD1. There are 15 residues in the CDR3. V shed 4 bases, J shed 0 bases, and the junction held 3 bases outside the gene matches. CDR1 MNHEY and CDR2 SMNVEV come from the germline V gene (reference sequence).